The rows below give T cell receptor beta chains drawn from one sample of a study of cytomegalovirus exposure and HLA in healthy donors. Sequenced by immunoSEQ multiplex PCR; TCRdb stores in-frame clones only, minus some. This sample yields some 65,000 clones, of which approximately 80% are seen a single time; roughly 3.1% belongs to the top ten. Sequenced material: PBMCs. The source is a girl aged 10-17 years in good health and CMV-seropositive. Each CDR3 is given with its conserved first and last residue.

>TRBJ2-1|TRBV6-5
CASSPLQGGVNEQFF
>TRBJ1-2|TRBV6-5
CASSYSWTGGGYTF
>TRBJ2-7|TRBV11-2
CASSSYGGAGYEQYF
>TRBJ2-7|TRBV2
CASGTELASSSYEQYF
>TRBJ2-7|TRBV30
CAWGGDRATGEQYF
>TRBJ2-7|TRBV5-6
CASSLELRYEQYF
>TRBJ2-2|TRBV4-3
CASSQERSNTGELFF
>TRBJ2-7|TRBV15
CATSRDLGLQSYEQYF
>TRBJ2-2|TRBV10-3
CATRTGTGELFF
>TRBJ1-5|TRBV6-5
CASRRVPYSNQPQHF